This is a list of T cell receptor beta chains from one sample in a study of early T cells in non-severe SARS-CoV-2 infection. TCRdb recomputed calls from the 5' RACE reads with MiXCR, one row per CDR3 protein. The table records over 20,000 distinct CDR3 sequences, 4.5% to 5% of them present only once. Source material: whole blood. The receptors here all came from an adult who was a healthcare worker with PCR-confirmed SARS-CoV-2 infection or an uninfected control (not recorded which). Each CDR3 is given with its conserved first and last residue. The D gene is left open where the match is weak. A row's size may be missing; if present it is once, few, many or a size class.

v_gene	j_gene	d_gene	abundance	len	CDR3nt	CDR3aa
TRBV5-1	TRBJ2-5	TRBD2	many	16	TGCGCCAGCAGGCGAGGACTCGGCGGGGGGGAAGAGACCCAGTACTTC	CASRRGLGGGEETQYF
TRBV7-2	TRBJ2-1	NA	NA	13	TGTGCCAGCAGCTGGTCAGGACTACCCCCCAGAATCTTC	CASSWSGLPPRIF
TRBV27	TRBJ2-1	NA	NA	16	TGTGCCAGCAGTTTTAGAGCGGGCTTAGATAACAATGAGCAGTTCTTC	CASSFRAGLDNNEQFF
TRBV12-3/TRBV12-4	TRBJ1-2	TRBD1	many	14	TGTGCCAGCAGCCTAGGGGGCGCTTACTATGGCTACACCTTC	CASSLGGAYYGYTF
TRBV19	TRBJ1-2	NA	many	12	TGTGCCAGTACCTCAGGGAGGGATGGCTACACCTTC	CASTSGRDGYTF
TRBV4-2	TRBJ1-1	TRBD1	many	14	TGTGCCAGCAGCCAAAGGGACAGCAACACTGAAGCTTTCTTT	CASSQRDSNTEAFF
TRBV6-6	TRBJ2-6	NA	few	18	TGTGCCAGCAGTTCCAAACTACTTACAGGGTCTGGGGCCAACGTCCTGACTTTC	CASSSKLLTGSGANVLTF
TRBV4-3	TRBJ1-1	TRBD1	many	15	TGCGCCAGCAGCCAAGATAGGGGGCGCATCCCTGAAGCTTTCTTT	CASSQDRGRIPEAFF
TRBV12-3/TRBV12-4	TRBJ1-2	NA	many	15	TGTGCCAGCAGCCCTCCGTCCCAAGGGATCAATGGCTACACCTTC	CASSPPSQGINGYTF
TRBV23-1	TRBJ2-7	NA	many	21	TGCGCCAGCAGTCAATCGCGAAAGACAGCTCATCCCCTCTTAGGGTGCTACGAGCAGTACTTC	CASSQSRKTAHPLLGCYEQYF
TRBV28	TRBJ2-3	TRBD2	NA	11	TGTGCCATCACTAGCGGGGATACGCAGTATTTT	CAITSGDTQYF
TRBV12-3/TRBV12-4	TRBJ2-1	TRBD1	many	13	TGTGCCAGCAGGGGTGGACAGGACAATGAGCAGTTCTTC	CASRGGQDNEQFF
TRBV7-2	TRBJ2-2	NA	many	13	TGTGCCAGCAGCGTGGAGTCCCCCGGGGAGCTGTTTTTT	CASSVESPGELFF
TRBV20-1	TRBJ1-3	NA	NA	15	TGCAGTGCCCTACGGGACATCCCCTCTGGAAACACCATATATTTT	CSALRDIPSGNTIYF
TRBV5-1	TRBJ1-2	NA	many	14	TGCGCCAGCAGCTTGTCGCAGGCTAACTATGGCTACACCTTC	CASSLSQANYGYTF
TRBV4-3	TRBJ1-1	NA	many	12	TGCGCCAGCAGCCAAGACCGAGGAAAAGCTTTCTTT	CASSQDRGKAFF
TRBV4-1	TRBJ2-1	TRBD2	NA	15	TGCGCCAGCAGCGCCCTTAGCGGGGTCGGCAATGAGCAGTTCTTC	CASSALSGVGNEQFF
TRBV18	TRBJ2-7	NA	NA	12	TGTGCCAGCTCAACAAGCTCCTACGAGCAGTACTTC	CASSTSSYEQYF
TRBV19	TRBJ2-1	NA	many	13	TGTGCCAGTACCGCTCGGGTGTCCGGGGAGCAGTTCTTC	CASTARVSGEQFF
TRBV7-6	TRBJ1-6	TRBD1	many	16	TGTGCCAGCAGCCGAAGATTGGACAGGGTAGGGTCACCCCTCCACTTT	CASSRRLDRVGSPLHF
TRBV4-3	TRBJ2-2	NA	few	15	TGCGCCAGCAGCCACGGGACCCAGAACACCGGGGAGCTGTTTTTT	CASSHGTQNTGELFF
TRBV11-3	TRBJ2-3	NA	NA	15	TGTGCCAGCAGCCCGTCGGACCGATTCACAGATACGCAGTATTTT	CASSPSDRFTDTQYF
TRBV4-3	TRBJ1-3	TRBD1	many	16	TGCGCCAGCAGCCATCTGGGACAGGGACTAGAAAACACCATATATTTT	CASSHLGQGLENTIYF
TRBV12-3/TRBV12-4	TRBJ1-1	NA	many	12	TGTGCCAGCAGTTTAATGAACACTGAAGCTTTCTTT	CASSLMNTEAFF
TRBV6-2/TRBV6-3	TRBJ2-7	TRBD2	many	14	TGTGCCAGCAGTTCCACGCGGGGGGTTCGCGAGCAGTACTTC	CASSSTRGVREQYF
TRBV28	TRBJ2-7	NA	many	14	TGTGCCAGCAGTTCCGAGACAGGCTCCTACGAGCAGTACTTC	CASSSETGSYEQYF
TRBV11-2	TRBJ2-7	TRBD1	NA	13	TGTGCCAGCGAGGACAGGGTCGCCTACGAGCAGTACTTC	CASEDRVAYEQYF
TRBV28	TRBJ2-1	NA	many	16	TGTGCCAGCAGTTCCCAGGAGGGGGGGACCTACAATGAGCAGTTCTTC	CASSSQEGGTYNEQFF
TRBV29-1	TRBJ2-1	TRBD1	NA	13	TGCAGCGTTGAAGCGGGACAGCTCAATGAGCAGTTCTTC	CSVEAGQLNEQFF
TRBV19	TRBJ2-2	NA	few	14	TGTGCCAGTAAACGGGGGCGTGGGGCCGGGGAGCTGTTTTTT	CASKRGRGAGELFF
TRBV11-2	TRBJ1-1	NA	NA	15	TGTGCCAGCAGCGCCGGGGGCGTCTTTGTGACTGAAGCTTTCTTT	CASSAGGVFVTEAFF
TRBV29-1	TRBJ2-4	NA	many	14	TGCAGCGTTGAAGTCGGCCGAGCCAAAAACATTCAGTACTTC	CSVEVGRAKNIQYF
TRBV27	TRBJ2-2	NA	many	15	TGTGCCTCCCACGGGGACGGAATAAACACCGGGGAGCTGTTTTTT	CASHGDGINTGELFF
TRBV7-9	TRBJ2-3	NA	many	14	TGTGCCAGCAGCCCGCTTCCGACCACAGATACGCAGTATTTT	CASSPLPTTDTQYF
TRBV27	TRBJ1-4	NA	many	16	TGTGCCAGCAGCCTACTTGGGCCCCCCACTAATGAAAAACTGTTTTTT	CASSLLGPPTNEKLFF
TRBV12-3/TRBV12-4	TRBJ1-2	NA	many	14	TGTGCCAGCAGTTATTCCGGGACGCTCTATGGCTACACCTTC	CASSYSGTLYGYTF
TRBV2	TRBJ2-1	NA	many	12	TGTGCCAGCAGCCCCTTTGACAATGAGCAGTTCTTC	CASSPFDNEQFF
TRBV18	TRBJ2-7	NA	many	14	TGTGCCAGCTCACCACCATCGGCCAGGTACGAGCAGTACTTC	CASSPPSARYEQYF
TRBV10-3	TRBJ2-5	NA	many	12	TGTGCCATCAGTGGTAGCGGTGAGACCCAGTACTTC	CAISGSGETQYF
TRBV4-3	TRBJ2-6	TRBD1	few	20	TGCGCCAGTAGCCAAGAGCTTAGGACAGGGGGCTTGGCCGGGGCCAACGTCCTGACTTTC	CASSQELRTGGLAGANVLTF
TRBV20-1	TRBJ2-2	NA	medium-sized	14	TGCATTTTTTCCCCAGGGAACCTACCCGGGGAGCTGTTTTTT	CIFSPGNLPGELFF
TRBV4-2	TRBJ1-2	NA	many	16	TGTGCCAGCAGTTACACTCTCGGGACGGATAATGAGGGCTACACCTTC	CASSYTLGTDNEGYTF
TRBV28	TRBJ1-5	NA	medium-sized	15	TGTGCCAGCAGGAAGGGGTGGTGGGGCAATCAGCCCCAGCATTTT	CASRKGWWGNQPQHF
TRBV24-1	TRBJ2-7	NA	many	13	TGTGCCACCAGTACTCGAGAGGGCTACGAGCAGTACTTC	CATSTREGYEQYF
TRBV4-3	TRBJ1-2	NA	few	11	TGCGCCAGCAGCAAGGGCTATGGCTACACCTTC	CASSKGYGYTF
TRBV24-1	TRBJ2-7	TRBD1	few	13	TGTGCCATCGCGGACAGGGGTGACAACGAGCAGTACTTC	CAIADRGDNEQYF
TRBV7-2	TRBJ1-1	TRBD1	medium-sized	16	TGTGCCAGCAGCCCGCCGACAGGGGGCGGGAACACTGAAGCTTTCTTT	CASSPPTGGGNTEAFF
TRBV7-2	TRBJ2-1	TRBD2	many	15	TGTGCCAGCAGCTCCGGCGGGGGGGATCATGTTGAGCAGTTCTTC	CASSSGGGDHVEQFF
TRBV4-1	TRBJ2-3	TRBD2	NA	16	TGCGCCAGCAGCCAAGAAGCGGGGGGAGGTGGAGATACGCAGTATTTT	CASSQEAGGGGDTQYF
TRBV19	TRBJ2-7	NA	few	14	TGTGCCAGTAGTATCATCGGGGGGCTGAGCGAGCAGTACTTC	CASSIIGGLSEQYF
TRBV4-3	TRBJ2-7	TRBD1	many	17	TGCGCCAGCAGCGAAGTTTTAGCGGGACAGGGGGCATACGAGCAGTACTTC	CASSEVLAGQGAYEQYF
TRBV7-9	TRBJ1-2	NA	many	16	TGTGCCAGCAGCTTAGGAACCGGACGCAGCGGGCTTGGCTACACCTTC	CASSLGTGRSGLGYTF
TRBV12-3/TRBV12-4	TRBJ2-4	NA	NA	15	TGTGCCAGCAGTTTTCGATTATCAGCCAAAAACATTCAGTACTTC	CASSFRLSAKNIQYF
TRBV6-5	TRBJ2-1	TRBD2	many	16	TGTGCCAGCAACCAGGGGGGAGCGGGGGGGCCGAATGAGCAGTTCTTC	CASNQGGAGGPNEQFF
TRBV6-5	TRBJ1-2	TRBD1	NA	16	TGTGCCAGCAGTTACTCGAGAGGGACAGGGGACTATGGCTACACCTTC	CASSYSRGTGDYGYTF
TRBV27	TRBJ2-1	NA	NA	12	TGTGCCAGCAGGCAGGGGGGCACTGAGCAGTTCTTC	CASRQGGTEQFF
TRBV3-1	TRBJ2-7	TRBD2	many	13	TGTGCCAGCAGCCAAGTAGTAGCGGGGGAGCAGTACTTC	CASSQVVAGEQYF
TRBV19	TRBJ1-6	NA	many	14	TGTGCCAGTGGTCAGTTTCCAGGGAATTCACCCCTCCACTTT	CASGQFPGNSPLHF
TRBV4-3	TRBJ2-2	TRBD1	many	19	TGCGCCAGCAGCCATCTCATAAGGACAGGGGGCTCGAACACCGGGGAGCTGTTTTTT	CASSHLIRTGGSNTGELFF